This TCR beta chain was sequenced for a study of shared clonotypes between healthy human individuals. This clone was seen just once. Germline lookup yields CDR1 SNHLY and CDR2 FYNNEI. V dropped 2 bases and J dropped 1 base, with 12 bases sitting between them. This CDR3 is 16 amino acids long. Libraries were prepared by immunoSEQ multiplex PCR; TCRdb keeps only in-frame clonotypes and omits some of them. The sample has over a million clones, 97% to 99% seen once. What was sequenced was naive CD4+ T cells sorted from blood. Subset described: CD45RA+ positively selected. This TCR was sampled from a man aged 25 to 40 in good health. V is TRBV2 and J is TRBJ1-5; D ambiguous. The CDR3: CASSETSLHSNQPQHF. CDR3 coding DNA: TGTGCCAGCAGTGAAACGTCCCTACACAGCAATCAGCCCCAGCATTTT.